Many counts were recorded for the clone carrying this TCR beta chain. Antigen: not known. The source of the sample is a study of blood T cells in healthy people across ages. The use of a sample-barcoded 5' primer and a J-beta primer mix characterized a second PCR of roughly 6 to 11 cycles. Every molecule of cDNA carried a tag from a template-switch adaptor with 12 random nucleotides. A single record per CDR3 protein comes from TCRdb applying MiXCR to the 5' RACE reads. The repertoire holds roughly 650,000 distinct CDR3 sequences, with approximately 30% as singletons. Germline CDR1 is DFQATT and CDR2 is SNEGSKA (reference sequence). The CDR3 length is 15 residues. Losses at the gene ends were 1 base for V and 4 bases for J; bases not matched to a gene: 7. Findings and limits, study-wide: Older age coincided with a roughly linear decline in TCR beta diversity per million T cells. Naive T cell percentage showed a strong correlation with TCR beta diversity. Any changes in expanded clonotypes were possibly confounded, as donor CMV status remained unknown.

Input material: blood. The sequence derives from a woman older than 75 in good health. This rearrangement joins TRBV20-1 to TRBJ2-3, with 8 positions matching TRBD2. Here the CDR3 reads CSARVQAGVPDTQYF. For the CDR3, the DNA is TGCAGTGCTAGAGTTCAAGCGGGGGTCCCAGATACGCAGTATTTT.